The T cell receptor (beta chain) under discussion was sequenced for a study of cytomegalovirus exposure and HLA in healthy donors. The PCR was carried out with 60 Vbeta primers and 13 Jbeta primers. The table came from immunoSEQ multiplex PCR; TCRdb's copy has only in-frame clones and leaves some out. The profile covers fewer than 200,000 clones, with over 70% appearing a single time and 2.5% to 3.5% taken by the ten largest. Looked up from germline, CDR1 is SEHNR and CDR2 is FQNEAQ (reference sequence). The CDR3 sequence is 14 residues long. With regard to this clone: Sequence at one end of the junction differs from germline and may be a read error.

What was sequenced was PBMCs. The receptor's source is a woman aged 50 to 60 in good health and CMV-seropositive. The rearrangement joins TRBV7-9 to TRBJ1-2; TRBD1 is a possible D gene (6 bases). CDR3 in amino acids: CASSLLQGSYGYPF. Here the CDR3 DNA reads TGTGCCAGCAGCTTACTCCAGGGGAGCTATGGCTACCCCTTC. Together with reference TRBV7-9 and TRBJ1-2, the CDR3 gives the full variable domain: DTGVSQNPRHKITKRGQNVTFRCDPISEHNRLYWYRQTLGQGPEFLTYFQNEAQLEKSRLLSDRFSAERPKGSFSTLEIQRTEQGDSAMYLCASSLLQGSYGYPFGSGTRLTVV.